What follows are 16 T cell receptor beta chains derived from one specimen sequenced in a study of T cell clones after liver transplantation. Only in-frame clones appear in the TCRdb table, and some are missing; sequencing was by immunoSEQ multiplex PCR. The sample has roughly 100,000 clones; around four fifths are singletons. The sample in question was CD4+ T cells from blood, obtained before liver transplant. These receptors were obtained from a human donor who received a liver transplant.

The chain joins TRBV7-6 to TRBJ1-1; 7 nucleotides line up with TRBD1. In germline, CDR1 is SGHVS, CDR2 FNYEAQ. The CDR3 runs 13 residues. The V and J ends lost 5 bases and 5 bases, in that order; junction bases with no gene match: 5. The CDR3 sequence is CASSLRQGTEAFF. DNA for the CDR3: TGTGCCAGCAGCCTAAGACAGGGAACTGAAGCTTTCTTT.

This chain connects TRBV4-2 to TRBJ2-2, with D maybe TRBD1 (5 bases). Trimming left V 0 bases short and J 5 bases short, with 16 bases between. There are 17 residues in the CDR3. The germline V gene has CDR1 LGHNA and CDR2 YNFKEQ. The CDR3 nucleotides are TGTGCCAGCAGCCAAGATTTGGTGGGCAGGGCGACCGGGGAGCTGTTTTTT. Translation gives CASSQDLVGRATGELFF.

The chain recombines TRBV12-5 with TRBJ1-4, with D perhaps matching TRBD1 (6 bases). The V gene's germline CDR1 is LGHNT and CDR2 FRNRAP. V was trimmed by 0 bases and J by 7 bases, leaving 12 bases between them. This CDR3 has 15 residues. The CDR3 bases are TGTGCTAGTGGTTTGGTGGGGGGGCCTGTTGAAAAACTGTTTTTT. The encoded protein is CASGLVGGPVEKLFF.

The chain employs TRBV19 and TRBJ2-7, with D tentatively TRBD1 or TRBD2 (5 bases each). Trimming took 2 bases from V and 3 from J, leaving 14 bases between them. Germline-derived CDR1 and CDR2 are LNHDA and SQIVND (reference sequence). The CDR3 is 15 amino acids. CDR3 nucleotides: TGTGCCAGTAGTATAAACCGGGACGGCCACTACGAGCAGTACTTC. Translated: CASSINRDGHYEQYF. Filled out from reference TRBV19 and TRBJ2-7, the complete variable domain reads DGGITQSPKYLFRKEGQNVTLSCEQNLNHDAMYWYRQDPGQGLRLIYYSQIVNDFQKGDIAEGYSVSREKKESFPLTVTSAQKNPTAFYLCASSINRDGHYEQYFGPGTRLTVT.

V gene TRBV7-3 combines with J gene TRBJ1-1, with 8 bases aligning to TRBD1. The ends lost 5 bases at V and 6 bases at J; junction bases unmatched: 11. There are 15 residues in the CDR3. Germline V gene lookup returns CDR1 SGHTA and CDR2 FQGTGA. DNA for the CDR3: TGTGCCAGCAGCGACAACTCAGGGGGCTGGGCTGAAGCTTTCTTT. This encodes CASSDNSGGWAEAFF.

The CDR3 loop reads CASTRGLDYGYTF. The CDR3 DNA reads as TGTGCCAGCACCAGGGGGCTGGACTATGGCTACACCTTC. J is TRBJ1-2 and V is TRBV6-5, with 8 bases fitting TRBD1. This CDR3 region has 13 residues. V was clipped by 7 bases and J by 3 bases; unmatched bases: 4. Germline CDR1 and CDR2: MNHEY and SVGAGI.

V is TRBV6-4 and J is TRBJ2-2; either TRBD1 or TRBD2 may fit D (5 bases each). The CDR3 runs to 14 residues. Per the germline V gene, CDR1 is MRHNA and CDR2 is SNTAGT. Deletions cut 6 bases from V and 0 bases from J, with 8 bases between. CDR3 DNA sequence: TGTGCCAGCAGGAGGGACGCGAACACCGGGGAGCTGTTTTTT. This encodes CASRRDANTGELFF.

The chain carries TRBV7-8 and TRBJ2-3; 8 positions match TRBD2. Trimming at V came to 4 bases and at J to 6 bases, leaving 3 bases not matched to a gene. CDR1 and CDR2 (germline): SGHVS, FQNEAQ. CDR3 size: 13 residues. The CDR3 loop reads CASSSERGDTQYF. The CDR3 DNA is TGTGCCAGCAGCTCCGAGCGGGGGGATACGCAGTATTTT. The full variable domain, its missing parts supplied by reference TRBV7-8 and TRBJ2-3, is GAGVSQSPRYKVAKRGQDVALRCDPISGHVSLFWYQQALGQGPEFLTYFQNEAQLDKSGLPSDRFFAERPEGSVSTLKIQRTQQEDSAVYLCASSSERGDTQYFGPGTRLTVL.

This chain connects TRBV7-2 to TRBJ2-7; D gene uncertain. CDR3 length: 14 residues. CDR1 and CDR2 from the germline V gene are SGHTA and FQGNSA. V lost 3 bases and J 0 bases, leaving 9 bases between the germline ends. Here the CDR3 reads CASSFDTASYEQYF. The DNA of the CDR3 is TGTGCCAGCAGCTTCGACACGGCCTCCTACGAGCAGTACTTC.

This clone has a single count. This chain joins TRBV6-1 and TRBJ2-1; 8 nucleotides align to TRBD1. J was trimmed by 0 bases and V by 6 bases; bases with no gene match: 4. CDR3 size: 15 residues. Germline V gene data show CDR1 as MNHNS and CDR2 as SASEGT. The CDR3, as DNA: TGTGCCAGCAGGCGGGACAGGAGCTCCTACAATGAGCAGTTCTTC. Its translation is CASRRDRSSYNEQFF.

At least ten counts were recorded for this clone. The V gene is TRBV19, the J gene TRBJ2-5; unclear D gene. CDR3 length equals 12 residues. Germline V lookup: CDR1 LNHDA, CDR2 SQIVND (reference sequence). Trimming stripped 5 bases from V and 5 bases from J, with 9 bases between. CDR3 protein: CASSRGWETQYF. The CDR3 bases are TGTGCCAGTAGTCGTGGATGGGAGACCCAGTACTTC.

V is TRBV6-5 and J is TRBJ2-6; D uncertain. The CDR3 covers 15 residues. From germline, CDR1 is MNHEY and CDR2 SVGAGI. Between the trimmed V and J ends, which lost 7 bases and 2 bases, there was a span of 12 bases. The CDR3 reads CASTLDRPGANVLTF. Written as DNA, the CDR3 is TGTGCCAGCACCTTGGACCGTCCTGGGGCCAACGTCCTGACTTTC.

The rearrangement links TRBV6-1 to TRBJ1-3; D remains unclear. This CDR3 spans 16 amino acids. Trimming left V 0 bases short and J 1 base short, with 10 bases between. CDR1 MNHNS and CDR2 SASEGT come from the germline V gene. The CDR3, as DNA: TGTGCCAGCAGTGAAGCCCCAGAAGTTTCTGGAAACACCATATATTTT. Residues: CASSEAPEVSGNTIYF.

This clone showed up just a few times. CDR3 in amino acids: CASSEGTGNTIYF. CDR3 nucleotides: TGTGCCAGCAGTGAGGGGACTGGAAACACCATATATTTT. The chain carries TRBV25-1 and TRBJ1-3; D is ambiguous. This CDR3 is 13 amino acids long. The germline V gene has CDR1 MGHDK and CDR2 SYGVNS. Trimming stripped 3 bases from V and 2 bases from J, with 5 bases between.

The chain couples TRBV6-5 to TRBJ1-5; 8 nucleotides match TRBD1. V lost 4 bases, J lost 6 bases, and 8 bases stayed unmatched. This CDR3 is 15 amino acids long. Germline CDR1 and CDR2: MNHEY and SVGAGI. For the CDR3, the DNA is TGTGCCAGCAGTTTATACACAGGGGGTGGTCAGCCCCAGCATTTT. Protein: CASSLYTGGGQPQHF.

CDR3 residues: CATPYLGEQFF. CDR3 nucleotide sequence: TGTGCCACGCCATACCTGGGTGAGCAGTTCTTC. V usage is TRBV9 and J usage is TRBJ2-1, with D unclear. There are 11 residues in the CDR3. V was pared by 9 bases and J by 9 bases, with 13 bases between. The germline V gene encodes CDR1 SGDLS and CDR2 YYNGEE. Based on the CDR3 plus reference TRBV9 and TRBJ2-1, the full variable domain is DSGVTQTPKHLITATGQRVTLRCSPRSGDLSVYWYQQSLDQGLQFLIQYYNGEERAKGNILERFSAQQFPDLHSELNLSSLELGDSALYFCATPYLGEQFFGPGTRLTVL.